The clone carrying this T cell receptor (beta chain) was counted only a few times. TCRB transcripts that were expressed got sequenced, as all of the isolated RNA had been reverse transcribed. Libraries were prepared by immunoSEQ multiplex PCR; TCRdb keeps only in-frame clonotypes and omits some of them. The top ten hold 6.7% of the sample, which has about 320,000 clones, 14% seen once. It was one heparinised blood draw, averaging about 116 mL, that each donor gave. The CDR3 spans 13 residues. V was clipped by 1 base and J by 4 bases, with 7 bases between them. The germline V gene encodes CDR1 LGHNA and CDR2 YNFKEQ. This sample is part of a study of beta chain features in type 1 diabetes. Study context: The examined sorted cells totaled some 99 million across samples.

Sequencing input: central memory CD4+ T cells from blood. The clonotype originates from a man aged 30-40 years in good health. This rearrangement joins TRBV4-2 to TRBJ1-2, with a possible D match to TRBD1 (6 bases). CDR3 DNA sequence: TGTGCCAGCAGCCAAGGGGACATCTATGGCTACACCTTC. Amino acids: CASSQGDIYGYTF.